This TCR beta chain was identified during a study of shared clonotypes between healthy human individuals. V dropped 4 bases and J dropped 7; count of bases not matched to a gene: 13. The CDR3 length is 15 residues. Germline CDR1 and CDR2: MNHNS and SASEGT. Approximately 210 ng DNA, 30,000 or so T cell genomes, went into each sorted-subset replicate PCR. The method was immunoSEQ multiplex PCR; TCRdb's version includes in-frame clones alone and lacks a portion of them. This sample has just over 2,000,000 clones; 85% to 95% occur once, and the top ten carry 0.9% to 1.4%. Naivety among CD8 cells was defined by CD45RO negativity and positive CCR7 selection, thereby excluding terminally differentiated effector memory CD45RA+ cells.

This chain uses TRBV6-1 with TRBJ2-7, with 7 nucleotides matching TRBD1. Sequencing was carried out using naive CD8+ T cells sorted from blood. The receptor was derived from a man aged 18 to 29 in good health. The DNA for the CDR3 is TGTGCCAGCAGTGCACCGGGTGGGACCAGGGGGGAGCAGTACTTC. Its translation: CASSAPGGTRGEQYF.